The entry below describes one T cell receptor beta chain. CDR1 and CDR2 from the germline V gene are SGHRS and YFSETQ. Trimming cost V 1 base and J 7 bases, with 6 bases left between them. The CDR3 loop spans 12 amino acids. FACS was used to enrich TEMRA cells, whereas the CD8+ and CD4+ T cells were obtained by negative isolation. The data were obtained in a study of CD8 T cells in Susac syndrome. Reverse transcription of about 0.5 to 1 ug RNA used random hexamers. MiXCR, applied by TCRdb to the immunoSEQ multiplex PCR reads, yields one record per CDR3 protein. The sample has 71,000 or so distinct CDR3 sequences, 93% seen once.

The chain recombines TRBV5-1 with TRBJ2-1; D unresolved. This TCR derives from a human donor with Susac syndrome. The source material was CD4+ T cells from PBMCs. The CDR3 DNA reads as TGCGCCAGCAGCTTGATTTGGAATGAGCAGTTCTTC. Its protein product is CASSLIWNEQFF.